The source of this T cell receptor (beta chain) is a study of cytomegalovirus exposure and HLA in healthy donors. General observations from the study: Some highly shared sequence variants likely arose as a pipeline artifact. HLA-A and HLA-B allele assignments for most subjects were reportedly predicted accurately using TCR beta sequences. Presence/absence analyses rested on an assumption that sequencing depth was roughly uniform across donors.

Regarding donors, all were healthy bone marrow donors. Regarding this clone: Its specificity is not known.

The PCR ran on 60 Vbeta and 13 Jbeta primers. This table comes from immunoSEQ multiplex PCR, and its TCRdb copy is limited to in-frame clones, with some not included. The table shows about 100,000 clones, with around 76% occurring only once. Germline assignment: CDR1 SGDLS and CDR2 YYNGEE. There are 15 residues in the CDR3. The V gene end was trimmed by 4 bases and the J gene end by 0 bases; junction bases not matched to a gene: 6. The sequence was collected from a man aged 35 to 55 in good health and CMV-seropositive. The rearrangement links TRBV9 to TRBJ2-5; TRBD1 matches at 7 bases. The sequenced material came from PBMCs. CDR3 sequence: CASSLGDRHQETQYF. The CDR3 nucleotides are TGTGCCAGCAGCTTAGGGGACAGACACCAAGAGACCCAGTACTTC.